Ten or more counts support the clone carrying this T cell receptor beta chain. Its cognate antigen is unknown. The CDR3 has 16 amino acids. The V segment lost 0 bases and the J segment 2 bases; nucleotides outside the gene matches: 6. CDR1 LGHNA and CDR2 YNFKEQ come from the germline V gene. This record comes from a study of T cells after yellow fever vaccination. Study-level background: Libraries from low-cell-number fractions were prepared with the SMART-Seq v4 Ultra Low Input RNA kit. Points from the study as a whole: The secondary response was weaker but peaked faster, day 5 versus 15. Once the booster was given, most primary-vaccination clones reappeared, at about 97% for CD4 and more than 85% for CD8.

MiXCR, applied by TCRdb to the 5' RACE reads, yields one record per CDR3 protein. The profile shows 300,000 to 400,000 distinct CDR3 sequences, around 6.4% of them singletons. The TCR sequence derives from a man aged 25 to 40 who received the YFV17D yellow fever vaccine. The material sequenced was PBMCs, taken 5 days after the yellow fever booster vaccination. The chain recombines TRBV4-2 with TRBJ1-2, with 7 nucleotides matching TRBD1. The CDR3 sequence: CASSQDRDSRNYGYTF. The CDR3 DNA follows: TGTGCCAGCAGCCAAGACAGGGACAGCAGAAACTATGGCTACACCTTC.